The 30 T cell receptor beta chains reported below all come from one sample, sequenced in a study of cytomegalovirus exposure and HLA in healthy donors. This PCR relied on a set of 60 Vbeta primers and 13 Jbeta primers. Measured with immunoSEQ multiplex PCR; TCRdb has only the in-frame clones, and not every one. The sample has about 83,000 clones, 81% seen once; the top ten hold under 2%. The specimen was PBMCs. Every receptor here comes from a woman in her 30s in good health and CMV-seronegative.

Note on this clone: The identical CDR3 is also encoded by other nucleotide sequences in the sample. The chain couples TRBV28 to TRBJ1-5; D is possibly TRBD1 (5 bases). Germline V gene data show CDR1 as MDHEN and CDR2 as SYDVKM. The V and J ends lost 6 bases and 4 bases respectively, with 13 bases between them. The CDR3 is 14 residues long. CDR3 in amino acids: CASSPGQFNQPQHF. The DNA of the CDR3 is TGTGCCAGCAGCCCTGGACAATTTAATCAGCCCCAGCATTTT.

The V gene is TRBV29-1, the J gene TRBJ2-7; D is perhaps TRBD1 (5 bases). This CDR3 region has 13 residues. The V end was cut by 4 bases, the J end by 2 bases, with 12 bases between. The germline V gene has CDR1 SQVTM and CDR2 ANQGSEA. CDR3 sequence: CSVVGPAPYEQYF. Written as DNA, the CDR3 is TGCAGCGTTGTGGGGCCAGCACCCTACGAGCAGTACTTC.

The chain carries TRBV5-8 and TRBJ2-6; D remains unclear. This CDR3 has 16 residues. V shed 4 bases and J shed 5 bases, with 16 bases lying between them. Germline loops: CDR1 SGHTS, CDR2 YDEGEE. The CDR3 bases are TGTGCCAGCAGCCCTTCAGGCCTCTTGAGGGCCAACGTCCTGACTTTC. Residues: CASSPSGLLRANVLTF.

The chain employs TRBV14 and TRBJ1-2; D ambiguous. The germline V gene has CDR1 SGHDN and CDR2 FVKESK. V shed 0 bases and J shed 4 bases, with 12 bases lying between them. There are 15 residues in the CDR3. The CDR3 reads CASSQEELQSYGYTF. CDR3 DNA: TGTGCCAGCAGCCAAGAGGAGCTCCAGAGCTATGGCTACACCTTC.

The chain carries TRBV15 and TRBJ2-5, with TRBD1 as a possible D gene (7 bases). Germline CDR1 and CDR2: LNHNV and YYDKDF (reference sequence). This CDR3 is built from 15 residues. V was clipped by 4 bases and J by 7 bases, with 19 bases between them. The CDR3 spells CATSTPGQVEGTQYF. The CDR3 DNA follows: TGTGCCACCAGCACTCCCGGACAGGTGGAGGGGACCCAGTACTTC.

V is TRBV5-1 and J is TRBJ2-3; no clear D gene. In germline, CDR1 is SGHRS, CDR2 YFSETQ. This CDR3 is built from 12 residues. Trimming shortened V by 3 bases and J by 2 bases, and 4 bases separated the two germline ends. This CDR3 is CASSSNTDTQYF. The CDR3 DNA reads TGCGCCAGCAGCTCCAACACAGATACGCAGTATTTT.

The chain combines TRBV29-1 with TRBJ1-1; D is ambiguous. Germline CDR1 and CDR2: SQVTM and ANQGSEA. The CDR3 has 15 amino acids. Between the trimmed V and J ends, which lost 6 bases and 0 bases, there was a span of 17 bases. The CDR3 loop reads CSVQHMDWMNTEAFF. CDR3 DNA sequence: TGCAGCGTCCAACACATGGACTGGATGAACACTGAAGCTTTCTTT.

This sequence joins TRBV18 and TRBJ1-2; TRBD1 is a possible D gene (5 bases). Germline assignment: CDR1 KGHSH and CDR2 LQKENI. With 2 bases removed from V and 3 bases from J, the gap between germline ends came to 13 bases. This CDR3 has 15 amino acids. In DNA, the CDR3 is TGTGCCAGCTCACCAACCTCAGGGTTAGACTATGGCTACACCTTC. Protein sequence: CASSPTSGLDYGYTF.

V and J are TRBV6-5 and TRBJ2-3; 7 bases align to TRBD1. This CDR3 region has 16 residues. CDR1 and CDR2 (germline): MNHEY, SVGAGI. J was trimmed by 6 bases and V by 2 bases; bases with no gene match: 11. The CDR3 region is CASSYGHAGGADTQYF. The CDR3 region has the DNA TGTGCCAGCAGTTACGGACACGCAGGGGGAGCTGATACGCAGTATTTT.

This chain connects TRBV19 to TRBJ2-2, with D unclear. Germline CDR1 is LNHDA and CDR2 is SQIVND (reference sequence). The V end lost 3 bases, the J end lost 0 bases, and 8 bases lay between the germline ends. The CDR3 covers 15 residues. CDR3 region: CASSIFQANTGELFF. CDR3 DNA sequence: TGTGCCAGTAGTATTTTCCAGGCGAACACCGGGGAGCTGTTTTTT.

The rearrangement links TRBV18 to TRBJ1-3; D is unclear. Germline V CDR1 and CDR2: KGHSH, LQKENI. The CDR3 covers 16 residues. V was pared by 2 bases and J by 10 bases, with 21 bases between. The CDR3 protein is CASSPTGSVTSLTIYF. CDR3 sequence (DNA): TGTGCCAGCTCACCAACCGGGAGCGTTACCTCTCTAACCATATATTTT.

This clone was seen a few times. The chain employs TRBV9 and TRBJ2-3, with 11 bases fitting TRBD2. The CDR3 runs 18 residues. Germline V gene data show CDR1 as SGDLS and CDR2 as YYNGEE. After removal of 0 bases from V and 5 bases from J, the junction contained 11 bases not matched to a gene. The CDR3 loop is CASSVAPSGRNKLDTQYF. The DNA of the CDR3 is TGTGCCAGCAGCGTAGCTCCTAGCGGGAGGAACAAGTTAGATACGCAGTATTTT.

The CDR3: CASSRGDQGSPGTEAFF. CDR3 coding DNA: TGTGCCAGCAGCAGAGGAGACCAGGGATCCCCGGGCACTGAAGCTTTCTTT. The chain couples TRBV7-9 to TRBJ1-1; D is perhaps TRBD1 (5 bases). The CDR3 spans 17 residues. V was trimmed by 5 bases and J by 4 bases, leaving 23 bases between them. Germline CDR1 and CDR2: SEHNR and FQNEAQ (reference sequence). Complete variable domain (other parts from reference TRBV7-9 and TRBJ1-1): DTGVSQNPRHKITKRGQNVTFRCDPISEHNRLYWYRQTLGQGPEFLTYFQNEAQLEKSRLLSDRFSAERPKGSFSTLEIQRTEQGDSAMYLCASSRGDQGSPGTEAFFGQGTRLTVV.

With regard to this clone: The junction differs from germline at one of its ends, possibly a read error. This sequence joins TRBV28 and TRBJ2-7, with D perhaps matching TRBD1 (6 bases). Germline V gene sequence: CDR1 MDHEN, CDR2 SYDVKM. CDR3 size: 13 residues. The CDR3 loop is CASSPTSYRDGAF. DNA for the CDR3: TGTGCCAGCAGTCCGACCTCATACAGGGATGGAGCCTTC. Filled out from reference TRBV28 and TRBJ2-7, the complete variable domain reads DVKVTQSSRYLVKRTGEKVFLECVQDMDHENMFWYRQDPGLGLRLIYFSYDVKMKEKGDIPEGYSVSREKKERFSLILESASTNQTSMYLCASSPTSYRDGAFGPGTRLTVT.

The V call is TRBV18, the J call TRBJ2-3, with TRBD1 matching 7 bases. CDR3 length: 14 residues. Germline trimming cut 9 bases from V and 3 bases from J; bases unmatched to any gene: 9. The germline V gene has CDR1 KGHSH and CDR2 LQKENI. The CDR3 DNA follows: TGTGCCAGTACAGGGGAGCTGGGTACAGATACGCAGTATTTT. Amino acid sequence: CASTGELGTDTQYF.

The sample holds a few counts of this clone. The rearrangement links TRBV19 to TRBJ2-1, with 8 bases lining up with TRBD2. This CDR3 region has 16 residues. Germline trimming cut 3 bases from V and 6 bases from J; bases unmatched to any gene: 10. Germline CDR1 and CDR2: LNHDA and SQIVND (reference sequence). In DNA form, the CDR3 reads TGTGCCAGTAGTATTTCTAAGCGGGAGAGGCTCAATGAGCAGTTCTTC. This encodes CASSISKRERLNEQFF.

This chain uses TRBV6-1 with TRBJ2-5, with 7 bases lining up with TRBD2. With 6 bases clipped from V and 5 bases from J, the junction kept 6 bases outside the gene matches. CDR3 size: 13 residues. CDR1 is MNHNS, CDR2 SASEGT, per germline. The chain's CDR3 is CASRPAGRETQYF. The CDR3 DNA is TGTGCCAGCAGGCCAGCGGGACGGGAGACCCAGTACTTC.

V is TRBV2 and J is TRBJ2-4; D uncertain. CDR3 length: 12 amino acids. Trimming took 2 bases from V and 7 from J, leaving 6 bases between them. Per the germline V gene, CDR1 is SNHLY and CDR2 is FYNNEI. DNA for the CDR3: TGTGCCAGCAGTGAAAGAGATAACATTCAGTACTTC. This translates into CASSERDNIQYF. The full variable domain, with the rest looked up from reference TRBV2 and TRBJ2-4, is EPEVTQTPSHQVTQMGQEVILRCVPISNHLYFYWYRQILGQKVEFLVSFYNNEISEKSEIFDDQFSVERPDGSNFTLKIRSTKLEDSAMYFCASSERDNIQYFGAGTRLSVL.

The sample holds a few counts of this clone. The rearrangement joins TRBV6-6 to TRBJ2-3; 7 bases are shared with TRBD2. Germline trimming cut 5 bases from V and 3 bases from J; bases unmatched to any gene: 8. The germline CDR1 and CDR2 sequences are MNHNY and SVGAGI (reference sequence). This CDR3 comprises 15 residues. CDR3 nucleotide sequence: TGTGCCAGCAGTCTTATGGCTAGCGGTACAGATACGCAGTATTTT. Protein sequence: CASSLMASGTDTQYF.

This clone occurred once. The gene calls are TRBV7-6 and TRBJ2-1; 12 bases line up with TRBD2. The CDR3 contains 16 residues. The J segment lost 2 bases and the V segment lost 5 bases, leaving 4 bases of the junction unmatched. The germline V gene has CDR1 SGHVS and CDR2 FNYEAQ. The CDR3 protein is CASSPRTSGTYNEQFF. In nucleotides, the CDR3 is TGTGCCAGCAGCCCTCGGACTAGCGGGACCTACAATGAGCAGTTCTTC.

This clone occurred a few times. The gene calls are TRBV21-1 and TRBJ2-4; TRBD2 is taken as the D call from the table, unchecked against the DNA. TRBV21-1 is a pseudogene locus. CDR3 length: 18 amino acids. The CDR3 region has the DNA TGTGCCAGCAGCAAAGGGGAGGGACTAGCGGGAGCAAAAAACATTCAGTACTTC. Residues: CASSKGEGLAGAKNIQYF.

The rearrangement uses TRBV7-9 and TRBJ2-7, with D possibly TRBD2 on 8 matching bases. The V end lost 4 bases, the J end lost 6 bases, and 19 bases lay between the germline ends. Germline CDR1 reads SEHNR; CDR2 reads FQNEAQ (reference sequence). This CDR3 spans 15 amino acids. CDR3 in amino acids: CASSWTGAGAGEQYF. The CDR3 DNA follows: TGTGCCAGCAGCTGGACAGGAGCGGGAGCCGGCGAGCAGTACTTC.

This clone was seen a single time. The genes are TRBV7-3 and TRBJ2-1; 9 nucleotides line up with TRBD1. V gave up 3 bases and J gave up 8 bases; unmatched junction bases: 5. The CDR3 is made up of 14 amino acids. Looked up from germline, CDR1 is SGHTA and CDR2 is FQGTGA. In nucleotides, the CDR3 is TGTGCCAGCAGCTTTACAGGGGGCATGGATGAGCAGTTCTTC. It yields the protein CASSFTGGMDEQFF.

The V gene is TRBV15, the J gene TRBJ2-1, with TRBD2 matching 9 bases. Losses at the gene ends were 3 bases for V and 9 bases for J; bases not matched to a gene: 12. The germline CDR1 and CDR2 sequences are LNHNV and YYDKDF (reference sequence). The CDR3 loop spans 16 amino acids. CDR3 residues: CATSRGGGRAHGEQFF. The CDR3 DNA is TGTGCCACCAGCAGGGGCGGCGGGAGGGCCCATGGTGAGCAGTTCTTC.

J is TRBJ1-3 and V is TRBV5-6, with 11 bases that match TRBD1. The ends lost 3 bases at V and 8 bases at J; junction bases unmatched: 1. Germline CDR1 SGHDT, CDR2 YYEEEE. This CDR3 has 13 residues. The CDR3 bases are TGTGCCAGCAGCTGGGACAGGGGGTACACCATATATTTT. Translating gives CASSWDRGYTIYF.

V usage is TRBV7-2 and J usage is TRBJ2-2; 7 bases agree with TRBD2. V dropped 1 base and J dropped 4; count of bases not matched to a gene: 3. Germline V gene data show CDR1 as SGHTA and CDR2 as FQGNSA. This CDR3 has 15 amino acids. The CDR3 DNA is TGTGCCAGCAGCTTAGGACTAGCAGTCACCGGGGAGCTGTTTTTT. Encoded protein: CASSLGLAVTGELFF.

J is TRBJ2-6 and V is TRBV6-1; no clear D gene. Germline-derived CDR1 and CDR2 are MNHNS and SASEGT. This CDR3 is built from 14 residues. V gave up 8 bases and J gave up 0 bases, with 8 bases separating them. The CDR3 here is CASAAVSGANVLTF. The CDR3 DNA sequence: TGTGCCAGCGCTGCGGTCTCTGGGGCCAACGTCCTGACTTTC.

The chain recombines TRBV7-3 with TRBJ2-1; TRBD2 matches 9 bases. The CDR3 extends over 15 amino acids. The junction had 10 bases not matched to a gene; V was cut back by 5 bases and J by 8 bases. The germline CDR1 and CDR2 sequences are SGHTA and FQGTGA. The CDR3 reads CASSIRAGGAYEQFF. CDR3 sequence (DNA): TGTGCCAGCAGCATACGTGCGGGAGGGGCATATGAGCAGTTCTTC.

The rearrangement links TRBV9 to TRBJ2-1, with 8 bases aligning to TRBD1. V was clipped by 2 bases and J by 7 bases; unmatched bases: 11. CDR3 size: 16 residues. CDR1 is SGDLS and CDR2 is YYNGEE in the germline V gene. The CDR3 spells CASSVTDRVYGNEQFF. In DNA, the CDR3 is TGTGCCAGCAGCGTGACGGACAGGGTCTACGGGAATGAGCAGTTCTTC.

The chain links TRBV7-9 to TRBJ2-7, with D perhaps TRBD2 (5 bases). V lost 0 bases and J lost 4, with 16 bases in between. This CDR3 is 16 amino acids long. Germline CDR1 and CDR2: SEHNR and FQNEAQ (reference sequence). The CDR3 protein is CASSLAGVRQAYEQYF. The CDR3 DNA reads TGTGCCAGCAGCTTAGCGGGAGTCCGTCAGGCTTACGAGCAGTACTTC.